This T cell receptor beta chain originates from a study of spatial heterogeneity in lung cancer (dated by TCRdb to about 2019). With respect to the entire study: Beta-chain transcripts were consistently detected in greater numbers than alpha-chain transcripts, which likely reflected higher beta-chain transcript abundance. In the raw uncorrected reads, each unique combination of TCR and UMI appeared more than ten times on average. TCR alpha and beta repertoires were quantitatively compared across multiple tumor regions, matched nontumor lung and blood in non-small cell lung cancer. The study linked features of the TCR repertoire to counts of nonsynonymous mutations, which were determined by whole-exome sequencing of tumor tissue. At surgery, 200 or so tumor regions, 61 to 65 matched nontumor lung samples and some 54 PBMC samples were TCR-sequenced for both alpha and beta chains. Here is what the overall study found, with its caveats: Confirming at a functional level the hypothesis that regional TCRs recognize regional mutations was considered to require additional single-cell paired TCR alpha and beta sequencing. Ubiquitous expanded tumor TCRs showed up in blood more often at tumor resection than at routine follow-up.

The time point tag for this specimen amounts to: sample taken at primary tumor resection. For TCR sequencing, whole RNA was extracted from tumor and nontumor lung tissue, or from cryopreserved PBMC samples, and no cell sorting was done. Samples were obtained from around 72 patients with early-stage, untreated non-small cell lung cancer from the lung TRACERx cohort. Only patients for whom sufficient RNA was available from at least two tumor regions were selected for TCR sequencing. Library creation used 5' RACE. The sample was run on a NextSeq 500. The TCR library protocol attached a unique molecular identifier to each TCR cDNA molecule to allow correction of PCR and sequencing errors. In the authors' own workflow: Decombinator tools were used for TCR identification, UMI-based error correction and CDR3 extraction. Expanded TCRs were defined as those above a frequency of 2 per 1,000, corresponding to the top 1% of the tumor frequency distribution. Each repertoire was subsampled 100 times to 5,000 TCRs, after which Renyi diversity was computed with the R vegan package. CDR3 similarity networks were constructed using string-kernel similarity of amino acid triplets, with links drawn between CDR3s whose pairwise similarity was above 0.82. Using fastp trimming at Q25 and MiXCR clonotype assembly, TCRdb reanalyzed the public sequencing data and kept in-frame beta chains. Each record represents a unique CDR3 protein, reported with the most common genes and DNA among its rows. The V and J calls and clone size come from TCRdb's table, not from the authors' own analysis. This sample holds 36,000 or so distinct CDR3 sequences; around 5% were observed only once. 25% to 30% of the sample belongs to the ten largest clones.

This clonotype was seen at least ten times. Its target antigen remains unknown. Per-nucleotide qualities are absent, and no much larger clonotype sits a single base away. From the cysteine through the phenylalanine, the CDR3 covers 14 amino acids. The only DNA kept is the CDR3, 42 bases in frame from the first base. CDR1 and CDR2 were assigned from the germline V gene (reference sequence) as DFQATT and SNEGSKA. V is shortened by 3 bases, J by 7 bases, and the region joining them spans 15 bases. Recombination joined TRBV20-1 with TRBJ1-4; D gene: possibly TRBD1, on 6 matching bases. The clonotype comes from a female donor with early-stage non-small cell lung cancer. The source material was PBMCs, sampled at surgery. The CDR3 here reads CSARDPGDVEKLFF. The DNA is as follows: TGCAGTGCTAGGGATCCAGGGGACGTTGAAAAACTGTTTTTT.